One and the same sample provided the 10 T cell receptor beta chains below, sequenced in a study of blood T cell repertoires in COVID-19. Sequencing used immunoSEQ multiplex PCR; TCRdb keeps in-frame clones, though not all of them. The sample yields 150,000 or so clones, about 85% seen once. Material for sequencing was peripheral blood. Receptors were obtained from a woman between 50 and 59 years old with COVID-19, enrolled during active disease.

The chain is built from TRBV6-2 or TRBV6-3 and TRBJ1-5, with a possible D match to TRBD1 (5 bases). CDR3 size: 16 residues. Trimming cost V 0 bases and J 3 bases, with 12 bases left between them. The germline V gene encodes CDR1 MNHEY and CDR2 SVGEGT. The CDR3 DNA follows: TGTGCCAGCAGTTACTCGACTCAGGGCAACAATCAGCCCCAGCATTTT. It translates to CASSYSTQGNNQPQHF.

A few counts support this clone. The genes are TRBV13 and TRBJ1-3; D remains unclear. The CDR3 runs 15 residues. With 4 bases removed from V and 0 bases from J, the gap between germline ends came to 10 bases. Germline assignment: CDR1 PRHDT and CDR2 FYEKMQ (reference sequence). CDR3 sequence (DNA): TGTGCCAGCAGCTCGCTCGGTGACTCTGGAAACACCATATATTTT. Its translation: CASSSLGDSGNTIYF. The variable domain in full, completed from reference TRBV13 and TRBJ1-3, reads AAGVIQSPRHLIKEKRETATLKCYPIPRHDTVYWYQQGPGQDPQFLISFYEKMQSDKGSIPDRFSAQQFSDYHSELNMSSLELGDSALYFCASSSLGDSGNTIYFGEGSWLTVV.

This chain links TRBV11-2 with TRBJ2-3, with D possibly TRBD2 on 6 matching bases. Per the germline V gene, CDR1 is SGHAT and CDR2 is FQNNGV. The CDR3 contains 15 residues. V lost 0 bases, J lost 7 bases, and 14 bases lay in between. CDR3 in DNA: TGTGCCAGCAGCTTAGAAGCGACGGGAGCAAATACGCAGTATTTT. Its translation is CASSLEATGANTQYF.

This clone was detected a few times. V gene TRBV7-3 combines with J gene TRBJ2-1; 10 nucleotides match TRBD2. Germline trimming cut 4 bases from V and 9 bases from J; bases unmatched to any gene: 15. CDR3 length: 17 residues. Germline V gene sequence: CDR1 SGHTA, CDR2 FQGTGA. The CDR3 DNA reads as TGTGCCAGCAGCTCCTCATCAATTGACTTAGCGGGGGGTGAGCAGTTCTTC. Protein sequence: CASSSSSIDLAGGEQFF.

The rearrangement joins TRBV28 to TRBJ1-5; TRBD1 agrees at 9 bases. There are 16 residues in the CDR3. CDR1 is MDHEN, CDR2 SYDVKM, per germline. Germline trimming cut 6 bases from V and 0 bases from J; bases unmatched to any gene: 6. The CDR3 region has the DNA TGTGCCAGCAGGGACCGGACAGGGGCTAGCAATCAGCCCCAGCATTTT. Translating gives CASRDRTGASNQPQHF. The complete variable domain, with remaining parts taken from reference TRBV28 and TRBJ1-5, reads DVKVTQSSRYLVKRTGEKVFLECVQDMDHENMFWYRQDPGLGLRLIYFSYDVKMKEKGDIPEGYSVSREKKERFSLILESASTNQTSMYLCASRDRTGASNQPQHFGDGTRLSIL.

The J gene is TRBJ2-3, the V gene TRBV28; 7 nucleotides match TRBD2. V lost 4 bases, J lost 3 bases, and 13 bases stayed unmatched. The CDR3 totals 17 residues. CDR1 and CDR2 (germline): MDHEN, SYDVKM. The CDR3 here is CASSSVGGAGFTDTQYF. The CDR3 region has the DNA TGTGCCAGCAGTTCCGTGGGAGGGGCGGGTTTTACAGATACGCAGTATTTT.

This sequence joins TRBV6-5 and TRBJ1-2; 8 bases map to TRBD1. Germline V gene sequence: CDR1 MNHEY, CDR2 SVGAGI. This CDR3 is built from 14 residues. The V and J ends lost 6 bases and 4 bases, in that order; junction bases with no gene match: 7. For the CDR3, the DNA is TGTGCCAGCAGCAACAGGGGGGGCCTCTATGGCTACACCTTC. Amino acid sequence: CASSNRGGLYGYTF.

V gene TRBV6-5 combines with J gene TRBJ2-3; TRBD1 matches at 9 bases. Unmatched junction bases numbered 7, after V lost 6 bases and J lost 3 bases. CDR1 is MNHEY and CDR2 is SVGAGI in the germline V gene. This CDR3 has 15 residues. The CDR3 sequence: CASSAGTGFTDTQYF. The CDR3 DNA sequence: TGTGCCAGCAGCGCCGGGACAGGGTTTACAGATACGCAGTATTTT.

V and J are TRBV27 and TRBJ2-7; 8 bases map to TRBD1. The junction had 11 bases not matched to a gene; V was cut back by 7 bases and J by 0 bases. CDR3 length: 16 residues. Per germline, CDR1 MNHEY and CDR2 SMNVEV (reference sequence). CDR3 loop: CASKFRGTGGSYEQYF. In DNA form, the CDR3 reads TGTGCCAGCAAATTCCGTGGGACAGGAGGCTCCTACGAGCAGTACTTC.

The chain employs TRBV11-2 and TRBJ2-1; TRBD1 is a possible D gene (6 bases). The CDR3 is 15 amino acids. Germline V gene lookup returns CDR1 SGHAT and CDR2 FQNNGV. V was trimmed by 5 bases and J by 3 bases, leaving 14 bases between them. CDR3: CASSGGQSNYNEQFF. The CDR3 bases are TGTGCCAGCAGCGGAGGACAGTCCAACTACAATGAGCAGTTCTTC.